The 16 T cell receptor beta chains below come from one sample, sequenced in a study of cytomegalovirus exposure and HLA in healthy donors. The PCR employed 60 Vbeta primers together with 13 Jbeta primers. This table comes from immunoSEQ multiplex PCR, and its TCRdb copy is limited to in-frame clones, with some not included. There are 95,000 to 150,000 clones in the sample; around four fifths occur only once, and approximately 30% lies in the top ten. Sequenced: PBMCs. The receptors shown here come from a man aged 55 to 70 in good health and CMV-seropositive.

J is TRBJ2-7 and V is TRBV4-1, with a weak D call TRBD1 (5 bases). The CDR3 is 15 residues long. Germline assignment: CDR1 MGHRA and CDR2 YSYEKL. V was shortened by 0 bases and J by 2 bases, with 11 bases between the two germline ends. The CDR3 loop is CASSQDPGRAYEQYF. The CDR3 DNA reads TGCGCCAGCAGCCAAGATCCGGGCAGGGCCTACGAGCAGTACTTC.

This clone appeared once. The CDR3: CASSLATGVYAFF. As DNA, the CDR3 is TGCGCCAGCAGCTTGGCCACAGGGGTTTATGCTTTCTTT. The rearrangement joins TRBV5-1 to TRBJ1-1; 7 bases are a match to TRBD1. V gave up 0 bases and J gave up 11 bases; unmatched junction bases: 7. The CDR3 length is 13 residues. Germline CDR1 SGHRS, CDR2 YFSETQ.

CDR3 sequence: CASSFSEAGSEQFF. The CDR3 DNA reads as TGTGCCAGCAGCTTTAGTGAGGCGGGCAGTGAGCAGTTCTTC. V is TRBV11-2 and J is TRBJ2-1; D possibly corresponds to TRBD2 (5 bases). This CDR3 spans 14 amino acids. Germline CDR1 reads SGHAT; CDR2 reads FQNNGV. The germline V and J ends were trimmed by 3 bases and 9 bases, with 15 bases remaining between them.

On this clone: Distinct nucleotide sequences in the sample also encode this CDR3. The DNA of the CDR3 is TGTGCCAGCCGCAGGGATAGCAATCAGCCCCAGCATTTT. Translated: CASRRDSNQPQHF. This chain joins TRBV2 and TRBJ1-5, with a possible D match to TRBD1 (5 bases). V was clipped by 8 bases and J by 0 bases, with 8 bases between them. The CDR3 has 13 amino acids. Germline values: CDR1 SNHLY, CDR2 FYNNEI.

This sequence joins TRBV19 and TRBJ2-5; perhaps TRBD1 as D (6 bases). The CDR3 is 15 residues long. V lost 6 bases and J 4 bases, leaving 18 bases between the germline ends. Per germline, CDR1 LNHDA and CDR2 SQIVND (reference sequence). The DNA for the CDR3 is TGTGCCAGTAGGACAGGAAGGGGGTTCGGAGAGACCCAGTACTTC. Protein sequence: CASRTGRGFGETQYF.

The CDR3, as DNA: TGTGCCAGCAGCCGGGGACAGACCACCTATGGCTACACCTTC. Translating it yields CASSRGQTTYGYTF. V and J are TRBV11-2 and TRBJ1-2; 7 nucleotides match TRBD1. Germline loops: CDR1 SGHAT, CDR2 FQNNGV. The CDR3 has 14 amino acids. V lost 5 bases, J lost 4 bases, and 7 bases stayed unmatched.

This clone was picked up one time. V and J are TRBV9 and TRBJ1-6; D not resolved. With 5 bases removed from V and 8 bases from J, the gap between germline ends came to 11 bases. Per the germline V gene, CDR1 is SGDLS and CDR2 is YYNGEE. The CDR3 covers 13 residues. Here the CDR3 reads CASSQELYSPLHF. CDR3 nucleotide sequence: TGTGCCAGCAGTCAAGAGTTGTATTCACCCCTCCACTTT.

This clone was detected only a few times. The genes are TRBV28 and TRBJ1-4, with D perhaps TRBD1 (6 bases). This CDR3 is built from 18 residues. Germline loops: CDR1 MDHEN, CDR2 SYDVKM. The germline V and J ends were trimmed by 3 bases and 0 bases, with 17 bases remaining between them. DNA for the CDR3: TGTGCCAGCAGTTTCCCCGACCGGGACACAGCAACTAATGAAAAACTGTTTTTT. This gives the protein CASSFPDRDTATNEKLFF.

This chain connects TRBV15 to TRBJ1-5, with 7 bases fitting TRBD1. V lost 6 bases, J lost 4 bases, and 9 bases stayed unmatched. The CDR3 extends over 15 amino acids. Germline lookup yields CDR1 LNHNV and CDR2 YYDKDF (reference sequence). For the CDR3, the DNA is TGTGCCACCAGGCCGACAGGGAATCGGAATCAGCCCCAGCATTTT. Translated, it gives CATRPTGNRNQPQHF.

The genes are TRBV7-8 and TRBJ1-5, with TRBD1 matching 8 bases. Per the germline V gene, CDR1 is SGHVS and CDR2 is FQNEAQ. CDR3 length: 17 residues. J lost 3 bases, V lost 5 bases, and 12 bases had no gene match. Here the CDR3 reads CASSNPLTGAYNQPQHF. CDR3 bases: TGTGCCAGCAGCAACCCGCTGACAGGGGCCTACAATCAGCCCCAGCATTTT.

The chain employs TRBV10-2 and TRBJ1-6, with D unclear. V was trimmed by 4 bases and J by 8 bases, leaving 12 bases between them. This CDR3 has 14 residues. Germline V gene sequence: CDR1 WSHSY, CDR2 SAAADI. CDR3 coding DNA: TGCGCCAGCAGTGGGGCCCCAAAACATTCACCCCTCCACTTT. It specifies CASSGAPKHSPLHF.

V gene TRBV5-1 combines with J gene TRBJ1-1; TRBD1 matches at 8 bases. This CDR3 comprises 16 residues. The V segment lost 1 base and the J segment 1 base; nucleotides outside the gene matches: 6. The germline CDR1 and CDR2 sequences are SGHRS and YFSETQ. CDR3 sequence (DNA): TGCGCCAGCAGCTTGTTTTCGGGACAGGCGAACACTGAAGCTTTCTTT. Its protein is CASSLFSGQANTEAFF.

This chain links TRBV29-1 with TRBJ1-1; D perhaps matches TRBD1 (5 bases). V was cut by 1 base and J by 4 bases, with 13 bases left in between. Germline V gene data show CDR1 as SQVTM and CDR2 as ANQGSEA. The CDR3 sequence is 14 residues long. The CDR3 DNA follows: TGCAGCGTTGAAGGGGGGGTCTCGAGCACTGAAGCTTTCTTT. Protein: CSVEGGVSSTEAFF.

This clone was counted only a few times. This rearrangement joins TRBV6-6 to TRBJ2-2; possibly TRBD1 for D (5 bases). Looked up from germline, CDR1 is MNHNY and CDR2 is SVGAGI (reference sequence). The V end was cut by 6 bases, the J end by 4 bases, with 12 bases between. CDR3 length: 14 residues. CDR3 region: CASRPQGGTGELFF. The CDR3 nucleotides read TGTGCCAGCAGGCCTCAGGGTGGCACCGGGGAGCTGTTTTTT.

This sequence joins TRBV14 and TRBJ2-7, with 8 nucleotides matching TRBD1. After removal of 2 bases from V and 3 bases from J, the junction contained 9 bases not matched to a gene. Germline V gives CDR1 SGHDN, CDR2 FVKESK. The CDR3 loop spans 16 amino acids. In DNA form, the CDR3 reads TGTGCCAGCAGCCAACCCGGACAGGGACTCGTCTACGAGCAGTACTTC. As protein: CASSQPGQGLVYEQYF.

V and J are TRBV9 and TRBJ1-1, with a weak D call TRBD1 (5 bases). The V gene lost 4 bases and the J gene lost 3 bases, with 10 bases spanning the gap. The length of the CDR3 is 13 residues. Germline CDR1 is SGDLS and CDR2 is YYNGEE. In nucleotides, the CDR3 is TGTGCCAGCAGCCCAGGGTCGGACACTGAAGCTTTCTTT. Its translation is CASSPGSDTEAFF.